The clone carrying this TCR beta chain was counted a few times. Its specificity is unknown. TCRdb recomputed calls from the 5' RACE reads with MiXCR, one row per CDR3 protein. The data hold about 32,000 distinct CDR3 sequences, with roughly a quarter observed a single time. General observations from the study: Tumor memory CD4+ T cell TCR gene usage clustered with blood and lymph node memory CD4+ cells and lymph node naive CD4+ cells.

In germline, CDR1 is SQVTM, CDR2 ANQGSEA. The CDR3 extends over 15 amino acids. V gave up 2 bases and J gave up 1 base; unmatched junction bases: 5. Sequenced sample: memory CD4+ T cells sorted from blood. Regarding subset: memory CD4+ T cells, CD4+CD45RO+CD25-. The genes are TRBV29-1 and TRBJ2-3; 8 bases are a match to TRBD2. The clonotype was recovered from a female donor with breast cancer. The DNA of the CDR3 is TGCAGCGTTGAATATTCGCGGGGGGGCACAGATACGCAGTATTTT. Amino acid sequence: CSVEYSRGGTDTQYF.